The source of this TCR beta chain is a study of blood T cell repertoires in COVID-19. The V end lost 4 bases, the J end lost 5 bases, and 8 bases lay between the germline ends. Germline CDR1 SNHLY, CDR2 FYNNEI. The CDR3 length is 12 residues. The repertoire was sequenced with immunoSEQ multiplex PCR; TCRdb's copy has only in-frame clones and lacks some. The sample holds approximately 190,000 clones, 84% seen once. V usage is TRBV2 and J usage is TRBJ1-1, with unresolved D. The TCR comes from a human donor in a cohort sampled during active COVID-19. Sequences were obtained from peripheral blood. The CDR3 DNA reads TGTGCCAGCAGTGTGTGGGAGACTGAAGCTTTCTTT. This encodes CASSVWETEAFF.